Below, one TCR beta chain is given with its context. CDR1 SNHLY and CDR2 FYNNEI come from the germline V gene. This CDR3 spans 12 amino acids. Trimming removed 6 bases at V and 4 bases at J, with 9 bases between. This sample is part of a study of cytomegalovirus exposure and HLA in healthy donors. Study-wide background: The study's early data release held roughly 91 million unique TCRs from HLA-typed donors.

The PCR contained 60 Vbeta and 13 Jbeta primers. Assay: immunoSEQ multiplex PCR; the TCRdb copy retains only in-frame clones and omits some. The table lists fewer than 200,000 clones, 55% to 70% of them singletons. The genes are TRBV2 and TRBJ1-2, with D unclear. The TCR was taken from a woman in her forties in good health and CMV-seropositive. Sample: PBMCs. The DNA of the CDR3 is TGTGCCAGCAGCGACTCCGGCTATGGCTACACCTTC. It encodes CASSDSGYGYTF.